These T cell receptor beta chains were read from a single sample in a study of T cell repertoires in cytomegalovirus infection. TCRdb reprocessed the reads via MiXCR and lists one record per CDR3 protein. Counted here are about 570,000 distinct CDR3 sequences, roughly 43% occurring once; the ten biggest clones make up about 46%. For these TCRs, the target antigens are not known. This specimen consisted of cultured PBMCs, obtained from culture after CMV antigen stimulation. These receptors originate from a human donor in good health (CMV status not recorded). Some clones in this sample may be carry-over from other donors' samples. CDR3s include the opening cysteine and the closing phenylalanine or tryptophan. The D gene is left open where the match is weak. Expanded clones get a size class; other rows say once, few or many, or leave the size out.

J | V | D | size | DNA | CDR3
TRBJ2-5 | TRBV19 | - | - | TGTGCCAGTAGCACTCGGCCGACCTTCCAGGAGACCCAGTACTTC | CASSTRPTFQETQYF
TRBJ2-5 | TRBV4-1 | TRBD2 | - | TGCGCCAGCAGCCATGCGGGAGACCAAGAGACCCAGTACTTC | CASSHAGDQETQYF
TRBJ1-1 | TRBV18 | - | few | TGTGCCAGCTCACCTCCGGGGAGGAACACTGAAGCTTTCTTT | CASSPPGRNTEAFF
TRBJ2-1 | TRBV20-1 | TRBD1 | once | TGCAGTGCAAACCCCCGGGACAGGGGATCCTACAATGAGCAGTTCTTC | CSANPRDRGSYNEQFF
TRBJ2-3 | TRBV7-2 | - | - | TGTGCCAGCAGCGCATCCCAACGGGAGACCACAGATACGCAGTATTTT | CASSASQRETTDTQYF
TRBJ2-1 | TRBV7-9 | TRBD2 | few | TGTGCCAGCAGGGGACTAGCGGGAAAGAATGAGCAGTTCTTC | CASRGLAGKNEQFF
TRBJ2-3 | TRBV7-2 | - | few | TGTGCCAGCACCCCGGGCGCAGATACGCAGTATTTT | CASTPGADTQYF
TRBJ2-1 | TRBV11-3 | TRBD1 | few | TGTGCCAGCAGCTCCCGGGACAGCGAAAACAATGAGCAGTTCTTC | CASSSRDSENNEQFF
TRBJ2-2 | TRBV6-1 | TRBD1 | - | TGTGCCAGCAGCGTAGGGCTGGGACAGGGGGACACCGGGGAGCTGTTTTTT | CASSVGLGQGDTGELFF
TRBJ2-1 | TRBV4-1 | TRBD1 | - | TGCGCCAGCAGCACCCAGGGGGCCTCGGGTGAGCAGTTCTTC | CASSTQGASGEQFF
TRBJ2-1 | TRBV6-1 | TRBD2 | few | TGTGCCAGCAGTGCTCTAGCGGGGGGCAACAATGAGCAGTTCTTC | CASSALAGGNNEQFF
TRBJ1-1 | TRBV7-3 | - | - | TGTGCCAGCAGCTTAGGCGGTCTCATGAACACTGAAGCTTTCTTT | CASSLGGLMNTEAFF
TRBJ2-7 | TRBV7-4 | - | few | TGTGCCAGCAGCGCCGGACATCCGGACCCCTACGAGCAGTACTTC | CASSAGHPDPYEQYF
TRBJ2-7 | TRBV7-2 | - | few | TGTGCCAGCAGCTTAAGGGCAGGGAACTACGAGCAGTACTTC | CASSLRAGNYEQYF
TRBJ2-3 | TRBV15 | - | - | TGTGCCACCAGCGGAGACTATCTGAGCACAGATACGCAGTATTTT | CATSGDYLSTDTQYF
TRBJ1-1 | TRBV7-3 | - | - | TGTGCCAGCAGCTACTTATACGGGGGTGAAGCTTTCTTT | CASSYLYGGEAFF
TRBJ2-3 | TRBV6-1 | - | few | TGTGCCAGCAGACGAAGGCGAGCCGGGGGCACAGATACGCAGTATTTT | CASRRRRAGGTDTQYF
TRBJ1-2 | TRBV6-8 | TRBD1 | few | TGTGCCAGCAGTTACCGACAGGGCGGTGGCTACACCTTC | CASSYRQGGGYTF
TRBJ2-7 | TRBV7-2 | - | many | TGTGCCAGCAGCCTCGTGGAAGCGAGCTACGAGCAGTACTTC | CASSLVEASYEQYF
TRBJ2-3 | TRBV7-6 | TRBD2 | - | TGTGCCAGCAGCACCCCAGCGGGGGGCACAGATACGCAGTATTTT | CASSTPAGGTDTQYF
TRBJ1-5 | TRBV9 | - | - | TGTGCCAGCAGCTCTGGACGTTCGCGTCAGCCCCAGCATTTT | CASSSGRSRQPQHF
TRBJ1-3 | TRBV28 | - | few | TGTGCCAGCAGAAAGGGAGCTGGAAACACCATATATTTT | CASRKGAGNTIYF
TRBJ2-5 | TRBV20-1 | TRBD2 | - | TGCAGTGCTGATGAATCGGGGGGGGGGTACCAAGAGACCCAGTACTTC | CSADESGGGYQETQYF
TRBJ2-5 | TRBV4-1 | - | few | TGCGCCAGCAGCCAAAGCCGATATGTGGGGGACCAAGAGACCCAGTACTTC | CASSQSRYVGDQETQYF
TRBJ1-1 | TRBV7-6 | TRBD1 | few | TGTGCCAGCAGCTTGTTTACCGGGACAGGGGCGTTTGGCACTGAAGCTTTCTTT | CASSLFTGTGAFGTEAFF
TRBJ1-6 | TRBV7-9 | TRBD1 | large | TGTGCCAGCAGCTTCCACGACAGGGAAGGGATAAGGTCACCCCTCCACTTT | CASSFHDREGIRSPLHF
TRBJ1-2 | TRBV6-2/TRBV6-3 | TRBD1 | - | TGTGCCAGCAGTCCCTCGACAGGGTCCGATGGCTACACCTTC | CASSPSTGSDGYTF
TRBJ1-1 | TRBV12-3/TRBV12-4 | - | - | TGTGCCAGCAGTCTGCCCCAGGGACCCAGAACTGAAGCTTTCTTT | CASSLPQGPRTEAFF
TRBJ1-4 | TRBV28 | TRBD1 | few | TGTGCCAGCAGCTCGGGACAGGGACCTGAAAAACTGTTTTTT | CASSSGQGPEKLFF
TRBJ2-1 | TRBV19 | - | - | TGTGCCAGTAGTATACGGGGGGCCCTAGGGAATGAGCAGTTCTTC | CASSIRGALGNEQFF
TRBJ1-1 | TRBV7-2 | - | - | TGTGCCAGCAGCCCCCCCACACCTGAAGCTTTCTTT | CASSPPTPEAFF
TRBJ2-2 | TRBV7-2 | TRBD1 | - | TGTGCCAGCAGCTCACAGGGGGCAGGGAACACCGGGGAGCTGTTTTTT | CASSSQGAGNTGELFF
TRBJ1-6 | TRBV7-9 | - | - | TGTGCCAGCAGCTTAACCGGGATTTCACCCCTCCACTTT | CASSLTGISPLHF
TRBJ2-5 | TRBV6-5 | - | - | TGTGCCAGCAGTTACTCGAGCCTTCGGGGAAAAGAGACCCAGTACTTC | CASSYSSLRGKETQYF
TRBJ2-7 | TRBV7-2 | - | - | TGTGCCAGCAGCTTAGAGGACAGCGACACCTACGAGCAGTACTTC | CASSLEDSDTYEQYF
TRBJ1-5 | TRBV19 | - | once | TGTGCCAGTAGTATAGGCCAGTTCAGCAATCAGCCCCAGCATTTT | CASSIGQFSNQPQHF
TRBJ2-5 | TRBV7-8 | - | - | TGTGCCAGCAGAACAACGCCGCCGGAGACCCAGTACTTC | CASRTTPPETQYF
TRBJ2-7 | TRBV7-2 | - | many | TGTGCCAGCAGCTTAGGGGGGGACCTTGCCTACGAGCAGTACTTC | CASSLGGDLAYEQYF
TRBJ1-1 | TRBV5-1 | - | - | TGCGCCAGCAGCTTGTGGCCAGGTGAAGCTTTCTTT | CASSLWPGEAFF
TRBJ2-3 | TRBV4-3 | TRBD2 | few | TGCGCCAGCAGCCAAGGCCTGACTAGCAGGATTAGCACAGATACGCAGTATTTT | CASSQGLTSRISTDTQYF
TRBJ1-2 | TRBV6-1 | - | few | TGTGCCAGCAGTAGCGTTTCCTATGGCTACACCTTC | CASSSVSYGYTF
TRBJ2-3 | TRBV7-6 | TRBD2 | few | TGTGCCAGCAGCACTAGCGGGAGTGCAGATACGCAGTATTTT | CASSTSGSADTQYF
TRBJ2-1 | TRBV7-2 | TRBD2 | - | TGTGCCAGCATGAGCGGGAGGGCTTGGAATGAGCAGTTCTTC | CASMSGRAWNEQFF
TRBJ2-7 | TRBV5-5 | - | - | TGTGCCAGCAGCTTGGATCTCGCTAGAAGGGGAAGTCCGTACTTC | CASSLDLARRGSPYF
TRBJ2-2 | TRBV2 | TRBD1 | - | TGTGCCAGGGGCCAGGGGGCGACCGCCGGGGAGCTGTTTTTT | CARGQGATAGELFF
TRBJ2-1 | TRBV5-4 | - | - | TGTGCCAGCTGGCAAGGGACAAACAACAATGAGCAGTTCTTC | CASWQGTNNNEQFF
TRBJ2-3 | TRBV29-1 | - | - | TGCAGCGGATCCGAGCGCACAGATACGCAGTATTTT | CSGSERTDTQYF
TRBJ2-2 | TRBV2 | - | - | TGTGCCAGCAACCTCGGTAGTCGCGACACCGGGGAGCTGTTTTTT | CASNLGSRDTGELFF
TRBJ2-3 | TRBV7-2 | - | - | TGTGCCAGCAGCTCGAGCCCCCGAGGAGATACGCAGTATTTT | CASSSSPRGDTQYF
TRBJ2-5 | TRBV7-6 | - | - | TGTGCCAGCAGCTTATCTCCGGGACATCCGGGCGAGACCCAGTACTTC | CASSLSPGHPGETQYF
TRBJ2-1 | TRBV7-8 | - | - | TGTGCCAGCAGCTTTAGCTATGAGCAGTTCTTC | CASSFSYEQFF
TRBJ2-4 | TRBV7-2 | TRBD2 | many | TGTGCCAGCAGAAGAGGACTAGCGGGAGGGCCTGACAAAAACATTCAGTACTTC | CASRRGLAGGPDKNIQYF
TRBJ1-3 | TRBV20-1 | - | - | TGCAGTGCTAGAGATTGGGGACAAGGAGCTGGAAACACCATATATTTT | CSARDWGQGAGNTIYF